This T cell receptor (beta chain) was documented in a study of blood T cell repertoires in COVID-19. About the research overall: PBMCs, B-cell-depleted T cells, or T cells provided the cDNA or gDNA that made up the material.

Trimming left V 8 bases short and J 6 bases short, with 19 bases between. Germline CDR1 SNHLY, CDR2 FYNNEI. The length of the CDR3 is 15 residues. TCRdb's table, derived via immunoSEQ multiplex PCR, lists solely in-frame clones and lacks some. The sample has fewer than 350,000 clones; 75% to 90% are singletons. What was sequenced was peripheral blood. The receptor was isolated from a woman aged 70-85 years with COVID-19, enrolled during active disease. The rearrangement links TRBV2 to TRBJ1-4; no clear D gene. CDR3 amino acids: CASGKGGFGDEKLFF. CDR3 in DNA: TGTGCCAGCGGAAAGGGAGGGTTCGGGGATGAAAAACTGTTTTTT.